This is a list of T cell receptor beta chains from one sample in a study of regulatory dendritic cells for organ transplantation. Profiled with immunoSEQ multiplex PCR; TCRdb holds only in-frame clones, not every one. The table lists about 21,000 clones, approximately 85% of them singletons. Their antigens are not known. Sequencing used naive CD4+ T cells from blood cultured with dendritic cells. The receptor source for this set is a human donor in good health. The CDR3 runs from the conserved cysteine through the conserved F or W. The order of the fields is V gene, CDR3 length, J gene, CDR3 protein.

>TRBV25-1|11|TRBJ2-7
CASSLGYEQYF
>TRBV6-1|13|TRBJ2-7
CASTRANWDEQYF
>TRBV9|15|TRBJ2-1
CASSVGLAGPDEQFF
>TRBV23-1|16|TRBJ1-4
CASSQSYEVSNEKLFF
>TRBV7-6|13|TRBJ2-7
CASSLVMTNEQYF
>TRBV2|14|TRBJ2-3
CASSGSGYTDTQYF
>TRBV7-8|12|.
CASSFRIGEQYF
>TRBV7-8|17|TRBJ2-3
CASSFQTPGMHGDTQYF
>TRBV19|15|TRBJ2-1
CASSTRDWRGDEQFF
>TRBV5-1|16|TRBJ2-3
CASSLEASGSTDTQYF
>TRBV19|16|TRBJ2-1
CASRTSGRASYNEQFF
>TRBV6-5|13|TRBJ1-2
CASSPDSGQGHTF
>TRBV5-4|13|TRBJ1-1
CASSFFGDTEAFF
>TRBV7-2|16|TRBJ2-2
CASSARPGQIPGELFF
>TRBV18|15|TRBJ2-7
CASSPIEGASYEQYF
>TRBV5-1|16|TRBJ1-3
CASSDGTANSGNTIYF
>TRBV15|14|TRBJ2-5
CATSRLGPGETQYF
>TRBV19|13|TRBJ2-7
CASSRLQDYEQYF
>TRBV6-1|15|TRBJ2-7
CASSALTSGTYEQYF
>TRBV4-3|14|TRBJ1-1
CASSQEAPSDEAFF
>TRBV18|14|TRBJ2-2
CASSPRDLTGELFF
>TRBV28|15|TRBJ1-5
CASTSWQWGNQPQHF
>TRBV7-9|15|TRBJ1-1
CASSPPDPKNTEAFF
>TRBV7-2|17|TRBJ2-1
CASSLRGAGTGYNEQFF
>TRBV7-3|13|TRBJ2-1
CASSSSRYNEQFF
>TRBV19|13|TRBJ1-2
CASADRGTMGYTF
>TRBV30|16|TRBJ1-2
CAWRPGTGGASGGYTF
>TRBV18|14|TRBJ2-7
CASSPGGSSYEQYF
>TRBV27|17|TRBJ2-2
CASYKLDRVANTGELFF
>TRBV18|14|TRBJ2-2
CASSPSSNTGELFF
>TRBV7-9|14|TRBJ2-7
CASSLGTGVYEQYF
>TRBV30|11|TRBJ2-2
CAWRYHGELFF
>TRBV19|12|TRBJ2-5
CASSSGGETQYF
>TRBV7-9|19|TRBJ2-6
CASSFITGTGSSGANVLTF
>TRBV6-1|12|TRBJ1-1
CATSRGSTEAFF
>TRBV7-2|13|TRBJ1-2
CASSFDWASGYTF
>TRBV30|14|TRBJ1-5
CAWSRGRSNQPQHF
>TRBV14|16|TRBJ2-1
CASSQILAGPNNEQFF
>TRBV7-6|18|TRBJ1-6
CASSSGQGAGSYNSPLHF
>TRBV6-9|16|TRBJ1-6
CASTRGGSSYNSPLHF
>TRBV4-1|14|TRBJ2-5
CASTISTGSRTQYF
>TRBV7-3|12|TRBJ2-7
CASSGELREQYF
>TRBV7-3|15|TRBJ2-1
CASSLLLGLAEEQFF
>TRBV28|13|TRBJ2-7
CASSYGDLREQYF
>TRBV30|14|TRBJ2-3
CAWISKPRTDTQYF
>TRBV7-3|13|TRBJ2-7
CASSWGQNYEQYF